The 9 T cell receptor beta chains in this list originate from one sample, sequenced in a study of blood T cell repertoires in COVID-19. Clones were sequenced by immunoSEQ multiplex PCR, and TCRdb holds only the in-frame ones, with some missing. The sample lists 150,000 to 200,000 clones; 80% to 90% were seen once. Input material: peripheral blood. The receptors shown here come from a human donor with active or convalescent COVID-19. The donor label of this sample is uncertain.

The V call is TRBV2, the J call TRBJ2-7; a possible D gene is TRBD2 (5 bases). The CDR3 runs 12 residues. The germline CDR1 and CDR2 sequences are SNHLY and FYNNEI. Trimming took off 4 bases at V and 2 bases at J, with 6 bases between the two ends. The CDR3 bases are TGTGCCAGCAGTGTCGGGGCCTACGAGCAGTACTTC. It specifies CASSVGAYEQYF.

This clone was seen just once. This chain joins TRBV11-2 and TRBJ2-5; TRBD1 is a possible D gene (6 bases). Germline V lookup: CDR1 SGHAT, CDR2 FQNNGV. Trimming shortened V by 5 bases and J by 1 base, and 11 bases separated the two germline ends. The CDR3 runs to 14 residues. The CDR3 coding sequence is TGTGCCAGCAGCAAAACAGGGTTCCAAGAGACCCAGTACTTC. Residues: CASSKTGFQETQYF.

The rearrangement uses TRBV19 and TRBJ1-2; weak D call: TRBD1 (6 bases). Germline values: CDR1 LNHDA, CDR2 SQIVND (reference sequence). This CDR3 comprises 17 residues. Trimming took 0 bases from V and 7 from J, leaving 21 bases between them. The CDR3, as DNA: TGTGCCAGTAGTATAGACCCCACGATACAGGGATTTTTTGGCTACACCTTC. As protein: CASSIDPTIQGFFGYTF.

Written as DNA, the CDR3 is TGCGCCAGCAGCCCGCGACAGGGGAGGACCGGGGAGCTGTTTTTT. It translates to CASSPRQGRTGELFF. This sequence joins TRBV4-3 and TRBJ2-2, with TRBD1 matching 8 bases. This CDR3 spans 15 amino acids. V shed 4 bases and J 5 bases; nucleotides not matched to a gene: 6. Looked up from germline, CDR1 is LGHNA and CDR2 is YSLEER.

The gene calls are TRBV7-2 and TRBJ2-3; 11 bases fit TRBD1. Germline CDR1 reads SGHTA; CDR2 reads FQGNSA. V lost 5 bases, J lost 4 bases, and 11 bases stayed unmatched. The CDR3 is made up of 17 amino acids. This chain's CDR3 is CASSARTPGQGADTQYF. DNA of the CDR3: TGTGCCAGCAGCGCTCGAACACCGGGACAGGGGGCAGATACGCAGTATTTT. Based on the CDR3 plus reference TRBV7-2 and TRBJ2-3, the full variable domain is GAGVSQSPSNKVTEKGKDVELRCDPISGHTALYWYRQSLGQGLEFLIYFQGNSAPDKSGLPSDRFSAERTGGSVSTLTIQRTQQEDSAVYLCASSARTPGQGADTQYFGPGTRLTVL.

The V call is TRBV4-1, the J call TRBJ2-1; a possible D gene is TRBD1 (6 bases). The CDR3 is 14 amino acids. V was clipped by 1 base and J by 10 bases, with 14 bases between them. Germline V gene data show CDR1 as MGHRA and CDR2 as YSYEKL. Here the CDR3 reads CASSQGTGTEEQFF. CDR3 DNA: TGCGCCAGCAGCCAAGGTACAGGGACGGAGGAGCAGTTCTTC.

The rearrangement uses TRBV9 and TRBJ2-7; 12 bases are shared with TRBD2. This CDR3 contains 15 residues. With V trimmed by 4 bases and J by 4 bases, 6 bases remained unmatched. CDR1 SGDLS and CDR2 YYNGEE come from the germline V gene. The CDR3 here is CASSPRLAGDYEQYF. The DNA of the CDR3 is TGTGCCAGCAGCCCCCGACTAGCGGGGGATTACGAGCAGTACTTC.

This rearrangement joins TRBV7-9 to TRBJ2-1; 7 nucleotides match TRBD2. Germline CDR1 reads SEHNR; CDR2 reads FQNEAQ (reference sequence). With 1 base clipped from V and 5 bases from J, the junction kept 5 bases outside the gene matches. The CDR3 is made up of 15 amino acids. The CDR3 region is CASSLELAVDNEQFF. CDR3 sequence (DNA): TGTGCCAGCAGCTTAGAGCTAGCGGTAGACAATGAGCAGTTCTTC.

This clone was seen only once. The rearrangement joins TRBV6-2 or TRBV6-3 to TRBJ2-7; D call uncertain. Germline V lookup: CDR1 MNHEY, CDR2 SVGEGT. V lost 5 bases, J lost 0 bases, and 14 bases lay in between. The CDR3 contains 15 residues. As DNA, the CDR3 is TGTGCCAGCAGTCCCTTTCTGGGCCTCTCCTACGAGCAGTACTTC. Protein: CASSPFLGLSYEQYF.